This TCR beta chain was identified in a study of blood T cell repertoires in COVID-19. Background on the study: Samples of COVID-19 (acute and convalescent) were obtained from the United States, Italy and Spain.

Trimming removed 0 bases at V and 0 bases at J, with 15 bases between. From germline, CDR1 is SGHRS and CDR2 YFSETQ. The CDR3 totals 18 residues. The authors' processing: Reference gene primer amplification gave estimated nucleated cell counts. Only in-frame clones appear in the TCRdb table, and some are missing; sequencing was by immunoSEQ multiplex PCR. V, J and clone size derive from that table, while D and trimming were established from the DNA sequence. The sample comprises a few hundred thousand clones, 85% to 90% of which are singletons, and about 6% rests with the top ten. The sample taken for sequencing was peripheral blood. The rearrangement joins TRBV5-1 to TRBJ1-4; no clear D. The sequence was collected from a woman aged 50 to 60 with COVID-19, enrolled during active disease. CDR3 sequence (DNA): TGCGCCAGCAGCTTGGTGTCGGGAGTCCCTGCAACTAATGAAAAACTGTTTTTT. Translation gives CASSLVSGVPATNEKLFF. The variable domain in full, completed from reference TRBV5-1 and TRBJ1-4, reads KAGVTQTPRYLIKTRGQQVTLSCSPISGHRSVSWYQQTPGQGLQFLFEYFSETQRNKGNFPGRFSGRQFSNSRSEMNVSTLELGDSALYLCASSLVSGVPATNEKLFFGSGTQLSVL.